These 26 T cell receptor beta chains were sequenced from one sample in a study of blood T cell repertoires in COVID-19. Method: immunoSEQ multiplex PCR; TCRdb's copy keeps in-frame clones and lacks some. The repertoire consists of about 260,000 clones, with over 75% occurring once and the leading ten covering about 0.7%. The sample taken for sequencing was peripheral blood. These receptors all stem from a human donor in a cohort sampled during active COVID-19.

For this clone: The sample holds other DNA sequences that translate to the same CDR3. This chain joins TRBV5-6 and TRBJ1-2; no definite D call. Germline V gene data show CDR1 as SGHDT and CDR2 as YYEEEE. The V and J ends lost 0 bases and 2 bases respectively, with 5 bases between them. This CDR3 region has 13 residues. The CDR3 nucleotides are TGTGCCAGCAGCTTGGGGCAGAACTATGGCTACACCTTC. Its protein product is CASSLGQNYGYTF.

The chain recombines TRBV27 with TRBJ2-7; TRBD2 agrees at 7 bases. From germline, CDR1 is MNHEY and CDR2 SMNVEV (reference sequence). The CDR3 has 13 amino acids. J lost 2 bases, V lost 5 bases, and 3 bases had no gene match. The CDR3 spells CASSPGGAYEQYF. The CDR3 nucleotides read TGTGCCAGCAGTCCTGGGGGGGCCTACGAGCAGTACTTC.

J is TRBJ2-2 and V is TRBV6-4, with D maybe TRBD1 (5 bases). This CDR3 region has 14 residues. The V end lost 6 bases, the J end lost 6 bases, and 14 bases lay between the germline ends. CDR1 and CDR2 from the germline V gene are MRHNA and SNTAGT. The CDR3 region is CASSASQGPGELFF. The CDR3 DNA reads TGTGCCAGCAGCGCTTCGCAGGGTCCCGGGGAGCTGTTTTTT.

This chain links TRBV19 with TRBJ2-5; D may be TRBD2 (5 bases). The V and J ends lost 2 bases and 5 bases respectively, with 12 bases between them. In germline, CDR1 is LNHDA, CDR2 SQIVND (reference sequence). The CDR3 extends over 14 amino acids. CDR3 bases: TGTGCCAGTAGTATACTCGGGGTCGAGGAGACCCAGTACTTC. Its translation is CASSILGVEETQYF.

This clone was recorded a few times. The chain joins TRBV5-1 to TRBJ1-1; TRBD1 agrees at 7 bases. V gave up 2 bases and J gave up 4 bases; unmatched junction bases: 5. CDR3 size: 14 residues. Per germline, CDR1 SGHRS and CDR2 YFSETQ. CDR3 amino acids: CASSLLTGSTEAFF. CDR3 nucleotide sequence: TGCGCCAGCAGCTTATTGACAGGGAGCACTGAAGCTTTCTTT.

The chain is built from TRBV28 and TRBJ2-1; weak D call: TRBD1 (5 bases). Germline V gene sequence: CDR1 MDHEN, CDR2 SYDVKM. V lost 3 bases to trimming and J lost 4 bases, with 13 bases between them. This CDR3 is built from 15 residues. The CDR3: CASSLTLGAYNEQFF. The CDR3 bases are TGTGCCAGCAGTTTGACTTTAGGGGCGTACAATGAGCAGTTCTTC. The full variable domain, its missing parts supplied by reference TRBV28 and TRBJ2-1, is DVKVTQSSRYLVKRTGEKVFLECVQDMDHENMFWYRQDPGLGLRLIYFSYDVKMKEKGDIPEGYSVSREKKERFSLILESASTNQTSMYLCASSLTLGAYNEQFFGPGTRLTVL.

This clone came up a few times. This chain joins TRBV6-5 and TRBJ1-2; D may be TRBD1 (6 bases). Trimming took off 10 bases at V and 7 bases at J, with 16 bases between the two ends. The CDR3 totals 12 residues. CDR1 is MNHEY and CDR2 is SVGAGI in the germline V gene. The CDR3 spells CATGTPLVGYTF. The CDR3 coding sequence is TGTGCCACCGGGACACCGCTCGTTGGCTACACCTTC.

The rearrangement joins TRBV10-1 to TRBJ2-3, with D tentatively TRBD2 (5 bases). In germline, CDR1 is WNHNN, CDR2 SYGVQD (reference sequence). V lost 6 bases, J lost 6 bases, and 13 bases lay in between. The CDR3 is 13 amino acids. The CDR3 loop is CASRWRRRDTQYF. Here the CDR3 DNA reads TGCGCCAGCAGGTGGCGGAGGCGGGATACGCAGTATTTT.

V and J are TRBV3-1 (or the pseudogene TRBV3-2) and TRBJ2-5; D is possibly TRBD2 (5 bases). In germline, CDR1 is LGHDT, CDR2 YNNKEL (reference sequence). The CDR3 length is 14 residues. Trimming took off 4 bases at V and 1 base at J, with 10 bases between the two ends. The CDR3 spells CASSRQDFQETQYF. The CDR3 bases are TGTGCCAGCAGCCGTCAGGACTTCCAAGAGACCCAGTACTTC.

The genes are TRBV7-9 and TRBJ2-7; 10 bases align to TRBD2. The CDR3 consists of 15 residues. After removal of 7 bases from V and 0 bases from J, the junction contained 6 bases not matched to a gene. Germline V gene data show CDR1 as SEHNR and CDR2 as FQNEAQ (reference sequence). The CDR3 DNA reads as TGTGCCAGCATACGGGTAGCGGGGGGCTCCTACGAGCAGTACTTC. Translation: CASIRVAGGSYEQYF. Looking up the rest from reference TRBV7-9 and TRBJ2-7 gives the full variable domain: DTGVSQNPRHKITKRGQNVTFRCDPISEHNRLYWYRQTLGQGPEFLTYFQNEAQLEKSRLLSDRFSAERPKGSFSTLEIQRTEQGDSAMYLCASIRVAGGSYEQYFGPGTRLTVT.

The chain combines TRBV19 with TRBJ1-2; 8 bases are a match to TRBD1. J was trimmed by 4 bases and V by 8 bases; bases with no gene match: 9. The CDR3 runs to 14 residues. Germline V gene data show CDR1 as LNHDA and CDR2 as SQIVND (reference sequence). The CDR3 region is CASYIQGAIYGYTF. CDR3 sequence (DNA): TGTGCCAGTTACATTCAGGGGGCAATCTATGGCTACACCTTC.

V and J are TRBV19 and TRBJ1-2, with no clear D. The CDR3 loop spans 13 amino acids. V lost 1 base and J lost 2, with 5 bases in between. Looked up from germline, CDR1 is LNHDA and CDR2 is SQIVND (reference sequence). The CDR3 DNA follows: TGTGCCAGTAGTATAGCCAGGAACTATGGCTACACCTTC. Translation gives CASSIARNYGYTF.

The chain couples TRBV29-1 to TRBJ2-5, with 8 positions matching TRBD2. CDR3 length equals 13 residues. Germline V CDR1 and CDR2: SQVTM, ANQGSEA. V trimming: 7 bases; J trimming: 5 bases; junction bases outside the gene matches: 9. The chain's CDR3 is CSERGLVGETQYF. CDR3 DNA sequence: TGCAGCGAGCGGGGACTAGTCGGGGAGACCCAGTACTTC.

The chain combines TRBV5-1 with TRBJ2-1, with 14 bases fitting TRBD2. Trimming cost V 3 bases and J 7 bases; bases outside gene matches: 9. There are 17 residues in the CDR3. Germline V lookup: CDR1 SGHRS, CDR2 YFSETQ. The CDR3 here is CASSWGLAGARGNEQFF. The DNA of the CDR3 is TGCGCCAGCAGCTGGGGACTAGCGGGAGCCCGGGGGAATGAGCAGTTCTTC.

The chain employs TRBV7-2 and TRBJ1-1; a weak D match, TRBD1 (5 bases). Trimming took off 1 base at V and 1 base at J, with 10 bases between the two ends. This CDR3 is 15 amino acids long. Germline V lookup: CDR1 SGHTA, CDR2 FQGNSA. The CDR3 DNA reads as TGTGCCAGCAGCTTAGAGGCCAGGGAGAACACTGAAGCTTTCTTT. Translated, it gives CASSLEARENTEAFF. The whole variable domain, remainder taken from reference TRBV7-2 and TRBJ1-1, is GAGVSQSPSNKVTEKGKDVELRCDPISGHTALYWYRQSLGQGLEFLIYFQGNSAPDKSGLPSDRFSAERTGGSVSTLTIQRTQQEDSAVYLCASSLEARENTEAFFGQGTRLTVV.

The chain recombines TRBV27 with TRBJ1-4; D is perhaps TRBD1 (5 bases). The CDR3 loop spans 15 amino acids. Between the trimmed V and J ends, which lost 1 base and 1 base, there was a span of 7 bases. The germline V gene encodes CDR1 MNHEY and CDR2 SMNVEV (reference sequence). CDR3 sequence (DNA): TGTGCCAGCAGTTTATATCAGGGAACTAATGAAAAACTGTTTTTT. Its protein product is CASSLYQGTNEKLFF. Looking up the rest from reference TRBV27 and TRBJ1-4 gives the full variable domain: EAQVTQNPRYLITVTGKKLTVTCSQNMNHEYMSWYRQDPGLGLRQIYYSMNVEVTDKGDVPEGYKVSRKEKRNFPLILESPSPNQTSLYFCASSLYQGTNEKLFFGSGTQLSVL.

On this clone: At one of its ends the junction is not consistent with the germline gene, which may arise from a read error. This sequence joins TRBV6-2 or TRBV6-3 and TRBJ2-1; D perhaps matches TRBD2 (5 bases). Germline V lookup: CDR1 MNHEY, CDR2 SVGEGT. This CDR3 contains 12 residues. The CDR3 DNA reads TGTGCCAGCAGCTACTCCCGACTACCGCAGTTCTTC. It specifies CASSYSRLPQFF.

The rearrangement joins TRBV20-1 to TRBJ1-4; 7 nucleotides match TRBD1. V was pared by 3 bases and J by 7 bases, with 14 bases of the junction left unmatched. Per the germline V gene, CDR1 is DFQATT and CDR2 is SNEGSKA (reference sequence). The CDR3 spans 16 residues. CDR3: CSASPPGRGQGEKLFF. The CDR3, as DNA: TGCAGTGCTAGTCCCCCCGGGAGGGGGCAGGGTGAAAAACTGTTTTTT.

The chain recombines TRBV28 with TRBJ1-3; maybe TRBD1 (6 bases). This CDR3 spans 14 amino acids. Germline-derived CDR1 and CDR2 are MDHEN and SYDVKM. The V and J ends lost 7 bases and 7 bases respectively, with 17 bases between them. CDR3 in DNA: TGTGCCAGCACTGAATCGGGACATCGCAACACCATATATTTT. Translated: CASTESGHRNTIYF.

The chain couples TRBV13 to TRBJ1-6, with D maybe TRBD1 (5 bases). Germline V gene lookup returns CDR1 PRHDT and CDR2 FYEKMQ (reference sequence). The germline V and J ends were trimmed by 0 bases and 9 bases, with 18 bases remaining between them. This CDR3 contains 17 residues. The CDR3 protein is CASSLGMGEAGGSPLHF. The CDR3 DNA follows: TGTGCCAGCAGCTTAGGCATGGGGGAGGCCGGGGGTTCACCCCTCCACTTT. Combining the CDR3 with reference TRBV13 and TRBJ1-6 gives the whole variable domain AAGVIQSPRHLIKEKRETATLKCYPIPRHDTVYWYQQGPGQDPQFLISFYEKMQSDKGSIPDRFSAQQFSDYHSELNMSSLELGDSALYFCASSLGMGEAGGSPLHFGNGTRLTVT.

The V call is TRBV6-5, the J call TRBJ2-1, with D perhaps matching TRBD1 (7 bases). The V end lost 6 bases, the J end lost 2 bases, and 14 bases lay between the germline ends. The CDR3 spans 15 residues. CDR1 is MNHEY, CDR2 SVGAGI, per germline. Here the CDR3 DNA reads TGTGCCAGCAGACCCCGCGGGACAGCCTACAATGAGCAGTTCTTC. Its translation: CASRPRGTAYNEQFF.

The V call is TRBV5-6, the J call TRBJ1-2, with no clear D. The V gene lost 4 bases and the J gene lost 4 bases, with 14 bases spanning the gap. Germline V gene lookup returns CDR1 SGHDT and CDR2 YYEEEE. The CDR3 has 14 amino acids. The CDR3 protein is CASSLLTEPYGYTF. CDR3 DNA: TGTGCCAGCAGCCTCCTGACTGAACCCTATGGCTACACCTTC.

This chain joins TRBV28 and TRBJ1-4; perhaps TRBD1 as D (5 bases). V was pared by 3 bases and J by 1 base, with 9 bases between. The germline gives CDR1 MDHEN, CDR2 SYDVKM. This CDR3 comprises 15 residues. The CDR3: CASSFAGLTNEKLFF. DNA for the CDR3: TGTGCCAGCAGTTTCGCAGGGTTAACTAATGAAAAACTGTTTTTT.

V and J are TRBV4-1 and TRBJ2-1; tentative D call: TRBD2 (6 bases). The CDR3 sequence is 15 residues long. The V end lost 1 base, the J end lost 7 bases, and 14 bases lay between the germline ends. Germline lookup yields CDR1 MGHRA and CDR2 YSYEKL. The CDR3 DNA is TGCGCCAGCAGCCAAGGGGGGAGGCCACCGAATGAGCAGTTCTTC. It specifies CASSQGGRPPNEQFF.

The chain employs TRBV7-2 and TRBJ1-5; a possible D gene is TRBD1 (6 bases). Germline CDR1 and CDR2: SGHTA and FQGNSA. Trimming took off 5 bases at V and 10 bases at J, with 18 bases between the two ends. CDR3 length: 14 residues. The CDR3 loop is CASSPGDTPRPQHF. In DNA form, the CDR3 reads TGTGCCAGCAGCCCCGGGGACACCCCGCGACCCCAGCATTTT.

V gene TRBV18 combines with J gene TRBJ1-5, with D possibly matching TRBD1 (5 bases). The V end lost 3 bases, the J end lost 0 bases, and 12 bases lay between the germline ends. The CDR3 spans 16 residues. Germline lookup yields CDR1 KGHSH and CDR2 LQKENI. DNA of the CDR3: TGTGCCAGCTCACCGGGGCGGATTCTTAGCAATCAGCCCCAGCATTTT. It codes for CASSPGRILSNQPQHF.